Sequencing of this T cell receptor (beta chain) was carried out in a study of T cells in Graves' hyperthyroidism and ophthalmopathy. CDR1 LNHDA and CDR2 SQIVND come from the germline V gene (reference sequence). CDR3 length: 13 residues. The V end lost 8 bases, the J end lost 3 bases, and 13 bases lay between the germline ends. There were TCR beta CDR3 regions amplified from RNA transcripts. Using the HTBI primer set, a first-round RT-PCR was run on the TCR CDR3. TCRdb re-derived calls from the multiplex PCR reads in MiXCR, one entry per CDR3 protein. The sample lists 450,000 to 650,000 distinct CDR3 sequences, 14% occurring once.

The sample consisted of blood. The receptor was isolated from a woman aged 18 to 35 with Graves' ophthalmopathy. This chain uses TRBV19 with TRBJ1-1, with D perhaps TRBD1 (5 bases). The CDR3 DNA reads as TGTGCCAGTTCCGGGACGAGGGACACTGAAGCTTTCTTT. Its translation is CASSGTRDTEAFF.